Below, 18 T cell receptor beta chains from the same sample are listed, as sequenced in a study of cytomegalovirus exposure and HLA in healthy donors (dated by TCRdb to 2016 to 2017). The method behind the library was the immunoSEQ multiplex PCR assay. TCRdb mirrors the immuneACCESS table, restricted to in-frame sequences. Some clones are absent from its copies; in checked studies, under half trace to an unresolved V gene, and the reason for the others is unknown. In this sample the table shows 250,000 to 350,000 clones, 86% of which occur a single time. Together, the top ten hold 0.84% of the sample. Sequencing was performed on PBMCs. The receptors come from a woman aged 18-35 years in good health and CMV-seronegative.

The CDR3 DNA is TGTGCCATCAGTAACCGGGGGGGGGCCTACGAGCAGTACTTC. This gives the protein CAISNRGGAYEQYF. V is TRBV10-3 and J is TRBJ2-7, with 8 bases aligning to TRBD2. This CDR3 is 14 amino acids long. Germline V gene lookup returns CDR1 ENHRY and CDR2 SYGVKD. The junction had 5 bases not matched to a gene; V was cut back by 5 bases and J by 2 bases.

V usage is TRBV28 and J usage is TRBJ2-1; maybe TRBD2 (5 bases). Germline V gene sequence: CDR1 MDHEN, CDR2 SYDVKM. V dropped 8 bases and J dropped 0 bases, with 8 bases sitting between them. This CDR3 is 13 amino acids long. This chain's CDR3 is CASGGSSYNEQFF. In DNA, the CDR3 is TGTGCCAGCGGTGGGAGCTCCTACAATGAGCAGTTCTTC.

The V and J genes are TRBV5-1 and TRBJ2-5, with 7 bases fitting TRBD2. The germline V gene has CDR1 SGHRS and CDR2 YFSETQ. V lost 2 bases to trimming and J lost 5 bases; unmatched junction nucleotides: 6. The CDR3 runs 14 residues. CDR3 residues: CASSFPGAGETQYF. The CDR3 region has the DNA TGCGCCAGCAGCTTCCCGGGAGCGGGGGAGACCCAGTACTTC.

The chain combines TRBV4-2 with TRBJ2-1, with 12 bases lining up with TRBD2. Per germline, CDR1 LGHNA and CDR2 YNFKEQ. This CDR3 comprises 16 residues. V lost 3 bases and J lost 7; bases outside the gene matches: 7. In DNA, the CDR3 is TGTGCCAGCAGCCAGGAAACGACTAGCGGGAGTAATGAGCAGTTCTTC. Residues: CASSQETTSGSNEQFF.

The chain carries TRBV27 and TRBJ2-7; D perhaps matches TRBD2 (6 bases). Germline-derived CDR1 and CDR2 are MNHEY and SMNVEV (reference sequence). CDR3 length: 16 amino acids. Trimming took off 0 bases at V and 3 bases at J, with 15 bases between the two ends. DNA of the CDR3: TGTGCCAGCAGTTTATCTAGCGGAGGCCCCTACTACGAGCAGTACTTC. Protein product: CASSLSSGGPYYEQYF.

The chain employs TRBV9 and TRBJ2-1; 13 bases line up with TRBD2. The V and J ends lost 3 bases and 0 bases, in that order; junction bases with no gene match: 12. The germline V gene has CDR1 SGDLS and CDR2 YYNGEE. This CDR3 is 20 amino acids long. Here the CDR3 DNA reads TGTGCCAGCAGCGCGGGGACTAGCGGGACCTTTTTGAGCTCCTACAATGAGCAGTTCTTC. It codes for CASSAGTSGTFLSSYNEQFF.

This clone was seen a single time. The chain combines TRBV4-1 with TRBJ2-5; a weak D match, TRBD2 (6 bases). V was shortened by 1 base and J by 5 bases, with 17 bases between the two germline ends. This CDR3 is 16 amino acids long. CDR1 MGHRA and CDR2 YSYEKL come from the germline V gene. The CDR3 reads CASSQVGAGPRETQYF. CDR3 sequence (DNA): TGCGCCAGCAGCCAAGTTGGAGCGGGTCCCCGGGAGACCCAGTACTTC.

This chain links TRBV5-1 with TRBJ1-1; D is ambiguous. The CDR3 spans 14 residues. Germline V CDR1 and CDR2: SGHRS, YFSETQ. The V and J ends lost 5 bases and 0 bases respectively, with 11 bases between them. This CDR3 is CASSSFSVNTEAFF. CDR3 bases: TGCGCCAGCAGTTCCTTTTCAGTGAACACTGAAGCTTTCTTT.

The rearrangement links TRBV4-1 to TRBJ1-1, with D possibly being TRBD1 (5 bases). Germline CDR1 and CDR2: MGHRA and YSYEKL. The CDR3 is made up of 15 amino acids. Trimming removed 4 bases at V and 6 bases at J, with 18 bases between. The DNA of the CDR3 is TGCGCCAGCAGCCCAACTTGGGGGGAGTTCGCTGAAGCTTTCTTT. Its translation: CASSPTWGEFAEAFF.

This clone was recorded once. V is TRBV5-1 and J is TRBJ1-1; 7 bases align to TRBD1. The CDR3 totals 15 residues. With V trimmed by 1 base and J by 0 bases, 3 bases remained unmatched. Looked up from germline, CDR1 is SGHRS and CDR2 is YFSETQ. Here the CDR3 DNA reads TGCGCCAGCAGCTTGTGGGACAGACTGAACACTGAAGCTTTCTTT. Its protein product is CASSLWDRLNTEAFF.

The chain carries TRBV4-2 and TRBJ2-7; maybe TRBD2 (5 bases). V was cut by 4 bases and J by 0 bases, with 10 bases left in between. The germline V gene has CDR1 LGHNA and CDR2 YNFKEQ. The CDR3 is 14 residues long. CDR3 region: CASSPQRSSYEQYF. The CDR3 region has the DNA TGTGCCAGCAGCCCCCAGCGGTCCTCCTACGAGCAGTACTTC.

The chain combines TRBV5-6 with TRBJ2-7, with 9 bases matching TRBD1. CDR1 is SGHDT and CDR2 is YYEEEE in the germline V gene. CDR3 size: 13 residues. Trimming cost V 2 bases and J 5 bases; bases outside gene matches: 2. This chain's CDR3 is CASSFDRGDEQYF. The CDR3, as DNA: TGTGCCAGCAGCTTCGACAGGGGGGACGAGCAGTACTTC.

J is TRBJ2-7 and V is TRBV4-2; 9 nucleotides align to TRBD1. The CDR3 has 15 amino acids. Germline CDR1 reads LGHNA; CDR2 reads YNFKEQ. The V gene end was trimmed by 0 bases and the J gene end by 7 bases; junction bases not matched to a gene: 7. The CDR3 loop is CASSQEGQGTEEQYF. The CDR3 DNA sequence: TGTGCCAGCAGCCAAGAGGGACAGGGAACGGAAGAGCAGTACTTC.

This clone was detected only a few times. The V gene is TRBV10-3, the J gene TRBJ2-5, with 8 positions matching TRBD2. There are 17 residues in the CDR3. The germline V gene encodes CDR1 ENHRY and CDR2 SYGVKD. V lost 4 bases to trimming and J lost 2 bases; unmatched junction nucleotides: 12. The CDR3 loop reads CAISGGQTSARQETQYF. The CDR3 DNA sequence: TGTGCCATCAGTGGCGGGCAGACTAGCGCCCGGCAAGAGACCCAGTACTTC.

The rearrangement uses TRBV28 and TRBJ1-2; possible D gene TRBD1, 6 bases. The germline gives CDR1 MDHEN, CDR2 SYDVKM. V lost 4 bases to trimming and J lost 8 bases, with 17 bases between them. The CDR3 consists of 14 residues. This chain's CDR3 is CASSSQGSFLGYTF. The CDR3 nucleotides are TGTGCCAGCAGTTCGCAGGGGTCCTTTTTGGGCTACACCTTC.

This clone was detected a few times. The chain combines TRBV27 with TRBJ1-2; weak D call: TRBD1 (5 bases). Germline V gene sequence: CDR1 MNHEY, CDR2 SMNVEV (reference sequence). Trimming removed 5 bases from V and 0 bases from J, with 13 bases in between. The CDR3 is made up of 15 amino acids. CDR3 sequence (DNA): TGTGCCAGCAGTCACCGGGACTCAGCTAACTATGGCTACACCTTC. Protein: CASSHRDSANYGYTF.

The chain carries TRBV2 and TRBJ2-2; 7 bases are a match to TRBD1. Germline lookup yields CDR1 SNHLY and CDR2 FYNNEI. V was pared by 5 bases and J by 5 bases, with 8 bases of the junction left unmatched. The CDR3 contains 15 residues. CDR3 sequence: CASSTYRGATGELFF. The CDR3 coding sequence is TGTGCCAGCAGTACCTACAGGGGTGCTACCGGGGAGCTGTTTTTT. Full variable domain (rest looked up from reference TRBV2 and TRBJ2-2): EPEVTQTPSHQVTQMGQEVILRCVPISNHLYFYWYRQILGQKVEFLVSFYNNEISEKSEIFDDQFSVERPDGSNFTLKIRSTKLEDSAMYFCASSTYRGATGELFFGEGSRLTVL.

This clone is a singleton in its sample. The chain uses TRBV7-6 and TRBJ2-5; 7 bases fit TRBD2. This CDR3 has 12 residues. Losses at the gene ends were 8 bases for V and 4 bases for J; bases not matched to a gene: 4. The germline V gene has CDR1 SGHVS and CDR2 FNYEAQ. CDR3 coding DNA: TGTGCCAGCTCAGCGGGATTAGAGACCCAGTACTTC. It specifies CASSAGLETQYF.